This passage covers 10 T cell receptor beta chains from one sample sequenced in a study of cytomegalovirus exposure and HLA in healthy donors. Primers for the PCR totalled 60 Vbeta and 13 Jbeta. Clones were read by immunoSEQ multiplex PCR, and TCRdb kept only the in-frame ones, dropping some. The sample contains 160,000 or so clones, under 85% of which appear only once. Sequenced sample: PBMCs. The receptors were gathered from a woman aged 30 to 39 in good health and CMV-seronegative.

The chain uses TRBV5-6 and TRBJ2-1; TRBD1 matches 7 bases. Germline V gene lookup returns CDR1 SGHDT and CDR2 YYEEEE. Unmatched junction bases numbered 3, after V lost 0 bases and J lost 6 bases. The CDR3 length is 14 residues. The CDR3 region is CASSLVDRVNEQFF. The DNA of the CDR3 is TGTGCCAGCAGCTTGGTTGACAGGGTCAATGAGCAGTTCTTC.

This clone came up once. The CDR3 reads CAIRGGLNTEAFF. CDR3 sequence (DNA): TGTGCCATTAGAGGGGGCTTGAACACTGAAGCTTTCTTT. This chain links TRBV10-3 with TRBJ1-1, with 7 bases identical to TRBD1. V trimming: 9 bases; J trimming: 0 bases; junction bases outside the gene matches: 4. Per germline, CDR1 ENHRY and CDR2 SYGVKD. The CDR3 has 13 amino acids.

The CDR3 DNA is TGCGCCAGCAGCTTTAACGGAGGTCAAGAGACCCAGTACTTC. This codes for CASSFNGGQETQYF. The chain uses TRBV5-1 and TRBJ2-5; D perhaps matches TRBD2 (5 bases). The CDR3 loop spans 14 amino acids. Germline V gene data show CDR1 as SGHRS and CDR2 as YFSETQ. V lost 2 bases and J lost 2, with 10 bases in between.

The CDR3 nucleotides are TGTGCCAGCAGTACTCTGGGGGAGGGGGATGGTCAGCCCCAGCATTTT. As protein: CASSTLGEGDGQPQHF. This chain uses TRBV28 with TRBJ1-5, with TRBD1 as a possible D gene (6 bases). Germline CDR1 reads MDHEN; CDR2 reads SYDVKM. This CDR3 has 16 residues. The V end was cut by 5 bases, the J end by 6 bases, with 20 bases between.

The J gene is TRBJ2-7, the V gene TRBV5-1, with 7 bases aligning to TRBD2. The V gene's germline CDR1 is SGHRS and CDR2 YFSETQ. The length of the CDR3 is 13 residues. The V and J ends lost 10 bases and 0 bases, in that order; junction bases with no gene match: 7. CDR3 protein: CASASGSSYEQYF. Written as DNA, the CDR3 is TGCGCCTCTGCTAGCGGAAGCTCCTACGAGCAGTACTTC.

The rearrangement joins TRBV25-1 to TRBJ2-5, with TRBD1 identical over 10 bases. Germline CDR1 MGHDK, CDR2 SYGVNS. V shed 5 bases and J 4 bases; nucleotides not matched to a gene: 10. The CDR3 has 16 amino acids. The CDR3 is CASSTWPTGGRETQYF. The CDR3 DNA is TGTGCCAGCAGTACATGGCCGACAGGGGGCCGAGAGACCCAGTACTTC.

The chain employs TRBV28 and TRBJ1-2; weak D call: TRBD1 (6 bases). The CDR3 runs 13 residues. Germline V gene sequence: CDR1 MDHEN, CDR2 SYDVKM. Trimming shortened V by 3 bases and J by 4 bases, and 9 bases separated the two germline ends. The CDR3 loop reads CASSFRGPYGYTF. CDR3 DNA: TGTGCCAGCAGTTTCAGGGGCCCCTATGGCTACACCTTC.

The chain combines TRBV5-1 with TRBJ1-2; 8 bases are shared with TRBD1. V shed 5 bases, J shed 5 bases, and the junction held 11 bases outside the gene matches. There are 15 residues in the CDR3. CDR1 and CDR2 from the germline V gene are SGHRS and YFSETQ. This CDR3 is CASRDTGGSTYGYTF. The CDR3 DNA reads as TGCGCCAGCAGGGATACAGGGGGATCGACGTATGGCTACACCTTC.

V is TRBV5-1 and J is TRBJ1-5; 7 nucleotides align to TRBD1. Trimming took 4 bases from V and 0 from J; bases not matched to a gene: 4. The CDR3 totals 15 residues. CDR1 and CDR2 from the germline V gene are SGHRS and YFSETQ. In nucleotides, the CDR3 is TGCGCCAGCAGCGTCGGACAGGATAGCAATCAGCCCCAGCATTTT. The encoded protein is CASSVGQDSNQPQHF.

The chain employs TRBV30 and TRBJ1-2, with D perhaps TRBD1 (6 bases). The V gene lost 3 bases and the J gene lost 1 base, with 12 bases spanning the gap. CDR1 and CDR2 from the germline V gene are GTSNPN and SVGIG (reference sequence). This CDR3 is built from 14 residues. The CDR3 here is CAWRGGASNYGYTF. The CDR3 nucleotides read TGTGCCTGGAGAGGGGGGGCCAGTAACTATGGCTACACCTTC.